Below are 30 T cell receptor beta chains sequenced from a single sample in a study of CD8 T cells in ankylosing spondylitis. MiXCR, run by TCRdb on the 5' RACE reads, gives a single entry per CDR3 protein. The table lists 200,000 to 300,000 distinct CDR3 sequences, over 8.5% of them singletons. Sequenced input: blood, either unsorted or a sorted T cell fraction (not recorded which). These receptor sequences come from a male donor with ankylosing spondylitis or in good health (not recorded which).

A word on this clonotype: A read error may be the cause here, since a much bigger clone is one base away. V gene TRBV6-1 combines with J gene TRBJ2-1; D gene uncertain. This CDR3 comprises 17 residues. V lost 5 bases to trimming and J lost 9 bases, with 26 bases between them. In germline, CDR1 is MNHNS, CDR2 SASEGT. For the CDR3, the DNA is TGTGCCAGCAGTCCAGGTCGGCAGGTGGCAAGTAAGGGTGAGCAGTTCTTC. Translating gives CASSPGRQVASKGEQFF.

This clonotype was seen at least ten times. The rearrangement joins TRBV5-1 to TRBJ2-1, with TRBD1 identical over 8 bases. Per germline, CDR1 SGHRS and CDR2 YFSETQ. The CDR3 is made up of 15 amino acids. V shed 0 bases, J shed 9 bases, and the junction held 8 bases outside the gene matches. In DNA form, the CDR3 reads TGCGCCAGCAGCTTGGTACAATCAGGGGGCAGTGAGCAGTTCTTC. Translating gives CASSLVQSGGSEQFF.

Here the CDR3 DNA reads TGTGCCAGCAGCCAAAGTACTAGCGCGGGGGACACAGATACGCAGTATTTT. This translates into CASSQSTSAGDTDTQYF. This chain uses TRBV4-2 with TRBJ2-3; TRBD2 aligns across 7 bases. J lost 2 bases, V lost 2 bases, and 10 bases had no gene match. The germline V gene has CDR1 LGHNA and CDR2 YNFKEQ. The CDR3 is made up of 17 amino acids.

In this sample, this clonotype turned up many times. The V and J genes are TRBV19 and TRBJ2-1; 9 nucleotides line up with TRBD1. Germline CDR1 is LNHDA and CDR2 is SQIVND (reference sequence). The CDR3 is 17 amino acids. V dropped 4 bases and J dropped 5; count of bases not matched to a gene: 12. The CDR3 loop reads CASSTGTGMMRNNEQFF. The DNA of the CDR3 is TGTGCCAGTAGTACCGGGACAGGGATGATGAGGAACAATGAGCAGTTCTTC.

Here the CDR3 reads CASSLNLAGGSYNEQFF. The CDR3 nucleotides read TGTGCCAGCTCACTCAATCTAGCGGGAGGGTCCTACAATGAGCAGTTCTTC. The chain carries TRBV18 and TRBJ2-1, with 12 bases identical to TRBD2. The CDR3 covers 17 residues. Germline V gives CDR1 KGHSH, CDR2 LQKENI. Unmatched junction bases numbered 5, after V lost 4 bases and J lost 1 base.

This clonotype came up a few times. Since a much larger clone is just one base distant, this may be a read error. This chain joins TRBV7-2 and TRBJ1-5; D is undetermined. V shed 1 base and J shed 7 bases, with 8 bases lying between them. The CDR3 is made up of 13 amino acids. Germline V gene data show CDR1 as SGHTA and CDR2 as FQGNSA. This CDR3 reads CASSLGSQQPQHF. The CDR3 DNA follows: TGTGCCAGCAGCTTAGGCTCTCAGCAGCCCCAGCATTTT.

This clonotype has ten or more counts. The genes are TRBV7-2 and TRBJ2-7; 9 nucleotides line up with TRBD1. The CDR3 consists of 14 residues. Germline lookup yields CDR1 SGHTA and CDR2 FQGNSA. V was clipped by 2 bases and J by 3 bases; unmatched bases: 2. The DNA of the CDR3 is TGTGCCAGCAGCTTATTGGGACAGGGCTACGAGCAGTACTTC. Protein: CASSLLGQGYEQYF.

This sequence joins TRBV7-9 and TRBJ2-7; maybe TRBD2 (5 bases). Trimming shortened V by 5 bases and J by 10 bases, and 15 bases separated the two germline ends. CDR1 SEHNR and CDR2 FQNEAQ come from the germline V gene (reference sequence). CDR3 size: 12 residues. As DNA, the CDR3 is TGTGCCAGCAGCCCCGTAGGTGGAGGCCAGTACTTC. Amino acids: CASSPVGGGQYF. Variable domain in full (rest from reference TRBV7-9 and TRBJ2-7): DTGVSQNPRHKITKRGQNVTFRCDPISEHNRLYWYRQTLGQGPEFLTYFQNEAQLEKSRLLSDRFSAERPKGSFSTLEIQRTEQGDSAMYLCASSPVGGGQYFGPGTRLTVT.

This clonotype was seen repeatedly, ten times or more. V and J are TRBV12-3 or TRBV12-4 and TRBJ1-5; weak D call: TRBD1 (5 bases). V lost 2 bases to trimming and J lost 6 bases, with 11 bases between them. CDR3 length equals 14 residues. The CDR3 protein is CASSLPGPSQPQHF. In DNA, the CDR3 is TGTGCCAGCAGTTTACCAGGGCCTAGTCAGCCCCAGCATTTT.

Ten or more counts support this clonotype. In nucleotides, the CDR3 is TGTGCCAGCAGTATCGGACTAGCCGGCAATGAGCAGTTCTTC. Translation gives CASSIGLAGNEQFF. J is TRBJ2-1 and V is TRBV6-1; the match to TRBD2 covers 8 bases. The V gene's germline CDR1 is MNHNS and CDR2 SASEGT. The CDR3 has 14 amino acids. V lost 5 bases to trimming and J lost 6 bases; unmatched junction nucleotides: 6.

A few counts support this clonotype. The chain combines TRBV7-2 with TRBJ2-3; TRBD1 agrees at 7 bases. This CDR3 has 13 amino acids. Germline trimming cut 8 bases from V and 0 bases from J; bases unmatched to any gene: 2. Germline V gene lookup returns CDR1 SGHTA and CDR2 FQGNSA. DNA for the CDR3: TGTGCCAGCGGGGACAGTAGCACAGATACGCAGTATTTT. Protein: CASGDSSTDTQYF.

This clonotype was counted ten times or more. The chain couples TRBV11-2 to TRBJ1-2; 9 positions match TRBD1. V lost 4 bases and J lost 10; bases outside the gene matches: 4. The CDR3 has 12 residues. Germline V gene sequence: CDR1 SGHAT, CDR2 FQNNGV. CDR3 residues: CASSSRTGDYTF. The CDR3 bases are TGTGCCAGCAGCTCGAGGACAGGGGACTACACCTTC.

This clonotype was detected ten times or more. V usage is TRBV5-1 and J usage is TRBJ2-7; D not certain. CDR1 and CDR2 (germline): SGHRS, YFSETQ. The CDR3 covers 14 residues. Trimming removed 0 bases at V and 4 bases at J, with 11 bases between. CDR3 protein: CASSLALTDYEQYF. The CDR3 region has the DNA TGCGCCAGCAGCTTGGCCCTAACTGATTACGAGCAGTACTTC. The whole variable domain, remainder taken from reference TRBV5-1 and TRBJ2-7, is KAGVTQTPRYLIKTRGQQVTLSCSPISGHRSVSWYQQTPGQGLQFLFEYFSETQRNKGNFPGRFSGRQFSNSRSEMNVSTLELGDSALYLCASSLALTDYEQYFGPGTRLTVT.

This clonotype came up a few times. Here the CDR3 reads CASSYSFRKGQYF. CDR3 nucleotide sequence: TGTGCCAGCAGTTACTCGTTCCGTAAGGGGCAGTATTTT. This chain connects TRBV6-5 to TRBJ2-3; D is uncertain. The CDR3 sequence is 13 residues long. Trimming cost V 0 bases and J 11 bases, with 12 bases left between them. Germline V gives CDR1 MNHEY, CDR2 SVGAGI.

This clonotype was counted ten times or more. The chain links TRBV5-5 to TRBJ2-2; D remains ambiguous. V lost 3 bases and J lost 1, with 10 bases in between. Germline lookup yields CDR1 SGHKS and CDR2 YYEKEE (reference sequence). This CDR3 comprises 15 residues. The CDR3 sequence: CASSSQDKNTGELFF. CDR3 in DNA: TGTGCCAGCAGCTCCCAAGACAAGAACACCGGGGAGCTGTTTTTT.

This clonotype was observed a few times. The J gene is TRBJ2-5, the V gene TRBV5-1; D gene uncertain. This CDR3 comprises 13 residues. Trimming shortened V by 1 base and J by 1 base, and 5 bases separated the two germline ends. Germline V gives CDR1 SGHRS, CDR2 YFSETQ. The CDR3 reads CASSLNGQETQYF. The CDR3 DNA reads as TGCGCCAGCAGCTTGAACGGCCAAGAGACCCAGTACTTC.

There are many counts of this clonotype. V and J are TRBV6-2 or TRBV6-3 and TRBJ1-2; 8 bases are shared with TRBD1. V dropped 7 bases and J dropped 9; count of bases not matched to a gene: 7. Germline V gives CDR1 MNHEY, CDR2 SVGEGT. CDR3 length equals 12 residues. The CDR3 bases are TGTGCCAGCACTACGTGGACAGGGAGCTACACCTTC. The encoded protein is CASTTWTGSYTF.

On this clonotype itself: Being one base from a much bigger clone, this may be a read error. The chain is built from TRBV7-8 and TRBJ2-3, with TRBD1 as a possible D gene (5 bases). This CDR3 is 14 amino acids long. In germline, CDR1 is SGHVS, CDR2 FQNEAQ. The CDR3 loop is CAGSLGATVGTQYF. The CDR3 nucleotides read TGTGCCGGCAGCTTAGGGGCCACTGTGGGGACGCAGTATTTT.

This clonotype was counted many times. This chain connects TRBV5-5 to TRBJ1-1, with 8 bases aligning to TRBD1. The V and J ends lost 4 bases and 1 base, in that order; junction bases with no gene match: 6. CDR3 length equals 15 residues. Germline V gene lookup returns CDR1 SGHKS and CDR2 YYEKEE (reference sequence). CDR3 in DNA: TGTGCCAGCAGCACCGCCGGGACAGGGAACACTGAAGCTTTCTTT. Translated, it gives CASSTAGTGNTEAFF.

This clonotype was seen a few times. The chain has TRBV19 and TRBJ1-5, with 9 positions matching TRBD1. Trimming removed 8 bases from V and 5 bases from J; junction bases left unmatched: 7. The CDR3 extends over 14 amino acids. CDR1 is LNHDA and CDR2 is SQIVND in the germline V gene (reference sequence). CDR3 nucleotides: TGTGCCAGTGACCGGACAGGGGAGGATCAGCCCCAGCATTTT. It encodes CASDRTGEDQPQHF.

This clonotype showed up many times. This CDR3 is CSARIGLAGTYNEQFF. The CDR3 coding sequence is TGCAGTGCTAGGATAGGACTAGCGGGAACCTACAATGAGCAGTTCTTC. V gene TRBV20-1 combines with J gene TRBJ2-1; 12 bases line up with TRBD2. In germline, CDR1 is DFQATT, CDR2 SNEGSKA (reference sequence). V shed 3 bases and J 2 bases; nucleotides not matched to a gene: 5. The CDR3 has 16 residues.

This clonotype was seen many times. The chain couples TRBV12-5 to TRBJ1-2, with TRBD1 matching over 8 bases. CDR3 length: 14 residues. CDR1 LGHNT and CDR2 FRNRAP come from the germline V gene. V lost 1 base, J lost 6 bases, and 4 bases stayed unmatched. The CDR3 sequence is CASGLGQGRHGYTF. The CDR3 region has the DNA TGTGCTAGTGGTTTGGGACAGGGGAGGCATGGCTACACCTTC.

The V gene is TRBV30, the J gene TRBJ1-1, with D unclear. From germline, CDR1 is GTSNPN and CDR2 SVGIG (reference sequence). Trimming left V 4 bases short and J 0 bases short, with 6 bases between. CDR3 size: 12 residues. CDR3 sequence: CAWMGMNTEAFF. DNA of the CDR3: TGTGCCTGGATGGGGATGAACACTGAAGCTTTCTTT.

The chain uses TRBV3-1 and TRBJ2-1; 9 bases are a match to TRBD2. Trimming cost V 8 bases and J 0 bases; bases outside gene matches: 11. Germline V gene lookup returns CDR1 LGHDT and CDR2 YNNKEL (reference sequence). CDR3 length: 17 residues. In nucleotides, the CDR3 is TGTGCCAGCTGCCCCCCCACTAGCGGGCCCTCCTACAATGAGCAGTTCTTC. Translating gives CASCPPTSGPSYNEQFF.

This clonotype has ten or more counts. The rearrangement uses TRBV7-2 and TRBJ2-3, with unresolved D. Germline CDR1 SGHTA, CDR2 FQGNSA. V lost 8 bases and J 5 bases, leaving 8 bases between the germline ends. This CDR3 comprises 11 residues. The CDR3: CASAYRDTQYF. CDR3 bases: TGTGCCAGCGCTTATAGAGATACGCAGTATTTT.

There are many counts of this clonotype. The chain employs TRBV30 and TRBJ2-5; D is possibly TRBD1 (5 bases). V was cut by 0 bases and J by 2 bases, with 7 bases left in between. This CDR3 contains 13 residues. Germline CDR1 reads GTSNPN; CDR2 reads SVGIG (reference sequence). CDR3 sequence (DNA): TGTGCCTGGAGTGTACAGGTACAAGAGACCCAGTACTTC. It is translated as CAWSVQVQETQYF.

Concerning this clonotype: A much larger clone is a single base away; this may be a read error. This CDR3 is missing its conserved last phenylalanine or tryptophan, likely due to a read error. The genes are TRBV12-5 and TRBJ2-7, with D possibly TRBD1 on 5 matching bases. Germline V lookup: CDR1 LGHNT, CDR2 FRNRAP. With 5 bases removed from V and 1 base from J, the gap between germline ends came to 9 bases. This CDR3 has 13 amino acids. The CDR3 bases are TGTGCTAGTGGTCCGACAGCTTCCTACGAGCAGTACCTC. It encodes CASGPTASYEQYL.

This clonotype was picked up many times. The CDR3 sequence is CASSDDRAGAYEQFF. CDR3 in DNA: TGTGCCAGCAGCGATGACAGGGCCGGGGCGTATGAGCAGTTCTTC. The chain employs TRBV9 and TRBJ2-1, with 7 bases matching TRBD1. The CDR3 consists of 15 residues. Germline V gene sequence: CDR1 SGDLS, CDR2 YYNGEE. Trimming took 3 bases from V and 8 from J; bases not matched to a gene: 11.

Turning to this clonotype: Being one base from a much bigger clone, this may be a read error. The chain recombines TRBV5-5 with TRBJ1-2; 7 bases are a match to TRBD1. The trim removed 7 bases at V and 2 bases at J, leaving 11 bases unmatched. This CDR3 comprises 15 residues. Per germline, CDR1 SGHKS and CDR2 YYEKEE (reference sequence). The DNA for the CDR3 is TGTGCCAGCGATAACGTTCCGACAGGGAACTATGGCTACACCTTC. It yields the protein CASDNVPTGNYGYTF.

This clonotype occurred many times. This sequence joins TRBV4-2 and TRBJ1-1; 10 bases line up with TRBD1. The germline gives CDR1 LGHNA, CDR2 YNFKEQ. The trim removed 4 bases at V and 1 base at J, leaving 3 bases unmatched. There are 15 residues in the CDR3. For the CDR3, the DNA is TGTGCCAGCAGCCGTGGGACAGGGGAGAACACTGAAGCTTTCTTT. It specifies CASSRGTGENTEAFF.